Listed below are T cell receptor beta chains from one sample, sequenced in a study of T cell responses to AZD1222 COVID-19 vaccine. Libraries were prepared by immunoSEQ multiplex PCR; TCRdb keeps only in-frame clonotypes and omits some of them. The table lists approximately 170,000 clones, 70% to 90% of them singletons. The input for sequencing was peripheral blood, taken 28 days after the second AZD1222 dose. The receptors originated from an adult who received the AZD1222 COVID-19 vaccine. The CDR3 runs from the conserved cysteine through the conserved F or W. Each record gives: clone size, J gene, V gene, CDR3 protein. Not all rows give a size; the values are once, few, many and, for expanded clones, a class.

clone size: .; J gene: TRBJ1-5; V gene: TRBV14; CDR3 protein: CASSQDAAKRTNSNQPQHF
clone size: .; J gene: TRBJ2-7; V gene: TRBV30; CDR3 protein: CAWTGTGFNEQYF
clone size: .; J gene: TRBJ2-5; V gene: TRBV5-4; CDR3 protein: CASSGGYQETQYF
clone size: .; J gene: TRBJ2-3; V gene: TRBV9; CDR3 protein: CASSSWVTDTQYF
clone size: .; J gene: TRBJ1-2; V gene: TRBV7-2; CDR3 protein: CASSLGGQGSLYGYTF
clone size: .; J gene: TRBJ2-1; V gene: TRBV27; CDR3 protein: CASSFLGLAGNNEQFF
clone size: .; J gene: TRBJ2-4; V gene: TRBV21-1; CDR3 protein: CASSNRDPDPLAKNIQYF
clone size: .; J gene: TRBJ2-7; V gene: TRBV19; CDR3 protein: CASSSRFDSYEQYF
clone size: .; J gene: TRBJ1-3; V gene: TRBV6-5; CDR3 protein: CASSYWQLSSGNTIYF
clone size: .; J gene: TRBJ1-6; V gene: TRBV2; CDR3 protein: CASSTGSSYNSPLHF
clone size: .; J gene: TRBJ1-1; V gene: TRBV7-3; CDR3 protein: CASSLEAWGTEAFF
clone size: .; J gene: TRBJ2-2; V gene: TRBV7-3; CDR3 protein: CASSLSAGELFF
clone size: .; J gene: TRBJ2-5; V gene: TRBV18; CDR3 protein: CASSQGTDQETQYF
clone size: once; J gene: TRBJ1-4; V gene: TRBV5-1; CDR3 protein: CASSSRTSTNEKLFF
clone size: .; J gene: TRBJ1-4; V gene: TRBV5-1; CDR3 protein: CASSPGTTNEKLFF
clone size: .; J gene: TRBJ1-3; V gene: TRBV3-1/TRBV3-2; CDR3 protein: CASSRDRDTGNTIYF
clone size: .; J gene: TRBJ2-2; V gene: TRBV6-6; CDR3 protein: CASSRRRQTSGTGELFF
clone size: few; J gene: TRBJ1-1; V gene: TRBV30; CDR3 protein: CAWKQGWIRGEAFF
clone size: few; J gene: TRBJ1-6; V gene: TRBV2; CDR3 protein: CASRPDRGRWNSPLHF
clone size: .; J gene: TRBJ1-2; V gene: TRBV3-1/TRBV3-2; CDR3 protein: CASSQDQGYSSF
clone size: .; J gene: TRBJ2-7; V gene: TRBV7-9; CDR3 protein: CASSLALSGRTPYEQYF
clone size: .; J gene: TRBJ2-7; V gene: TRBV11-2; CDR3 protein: CASSLAGGPGYEQYF
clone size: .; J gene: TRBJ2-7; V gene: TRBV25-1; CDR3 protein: CASSAPQGPGNEQYF
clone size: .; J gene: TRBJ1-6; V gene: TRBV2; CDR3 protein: CASSEGTGRKNSPLHF
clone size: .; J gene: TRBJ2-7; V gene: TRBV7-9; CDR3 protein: CASSLGTSDPYEQYF
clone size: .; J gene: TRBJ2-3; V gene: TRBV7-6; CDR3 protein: CASSLGTGQGTDTQYF
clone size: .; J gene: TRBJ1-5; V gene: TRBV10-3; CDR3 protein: CAISEGRRQGGNQPQHF
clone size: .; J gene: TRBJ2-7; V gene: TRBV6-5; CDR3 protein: CASQGILSYEQYF
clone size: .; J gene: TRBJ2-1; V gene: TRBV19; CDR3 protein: CASIGPGRSYNEQFF
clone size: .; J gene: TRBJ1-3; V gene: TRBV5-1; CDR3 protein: CASSLEGSGNTIYF
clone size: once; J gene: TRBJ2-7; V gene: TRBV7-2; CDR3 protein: CASSSRPGPNYEQYF
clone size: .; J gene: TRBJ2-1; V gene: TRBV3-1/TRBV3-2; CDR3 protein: CASSQYGLAGGSSYNEQFF
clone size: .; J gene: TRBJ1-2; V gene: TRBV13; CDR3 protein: CASSLMGGARKDPYYTF
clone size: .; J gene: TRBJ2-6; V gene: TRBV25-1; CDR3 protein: CASRDSGANVLTF
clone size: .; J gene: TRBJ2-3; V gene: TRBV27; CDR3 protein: CASSLSGIPTDTQYF
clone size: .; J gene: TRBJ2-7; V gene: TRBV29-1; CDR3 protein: CSVKAVVAGSYEQYF
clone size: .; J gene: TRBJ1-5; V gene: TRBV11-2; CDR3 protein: CASSLGVGADSNQPQHF
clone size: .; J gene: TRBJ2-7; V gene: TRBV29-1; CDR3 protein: CSVEEGGEQYF
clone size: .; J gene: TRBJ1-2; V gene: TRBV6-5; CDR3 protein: CASSYSGLTYYGYTF
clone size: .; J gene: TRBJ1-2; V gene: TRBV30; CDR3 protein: CAWSDEASKGHGYTF
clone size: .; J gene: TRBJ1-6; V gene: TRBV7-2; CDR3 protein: CASSPRTGRNSPLHF
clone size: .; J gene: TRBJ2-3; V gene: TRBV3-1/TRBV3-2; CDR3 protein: CASSQSPLSDTQYF
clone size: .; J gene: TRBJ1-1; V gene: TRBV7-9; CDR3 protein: CASSWTENTEAFF
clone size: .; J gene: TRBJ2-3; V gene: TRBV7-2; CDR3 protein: CASSLAGGRGTDTQYF
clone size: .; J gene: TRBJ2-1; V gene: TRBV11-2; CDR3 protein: CASSRRYGNNEQFF
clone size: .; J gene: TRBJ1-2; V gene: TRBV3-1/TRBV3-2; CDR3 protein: CASSPRTGGGYTF
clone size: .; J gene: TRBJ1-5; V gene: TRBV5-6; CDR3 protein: CASSLGRGLNQPQHF
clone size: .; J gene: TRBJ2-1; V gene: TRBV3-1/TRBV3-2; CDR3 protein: CASSHPNGEQFF
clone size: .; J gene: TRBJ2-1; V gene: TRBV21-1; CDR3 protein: CASSKECNEQFF
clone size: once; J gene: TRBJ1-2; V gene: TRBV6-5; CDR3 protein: CASSYTPGGRLGGYTF
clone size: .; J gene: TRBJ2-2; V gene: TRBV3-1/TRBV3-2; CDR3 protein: CASSPDRLAGATGELFF
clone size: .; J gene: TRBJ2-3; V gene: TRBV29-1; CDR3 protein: CSVSWPTDTQYF
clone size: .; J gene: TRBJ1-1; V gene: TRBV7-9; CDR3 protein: CASSLVSGDTEAFF
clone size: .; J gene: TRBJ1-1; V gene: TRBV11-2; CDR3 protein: CASSLGVGGLNTEAFF
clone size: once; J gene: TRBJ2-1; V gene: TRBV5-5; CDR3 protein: CASSFSSGGPNEQFF
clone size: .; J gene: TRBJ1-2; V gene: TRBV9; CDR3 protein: CASSVEGEGQSLNYGYTF
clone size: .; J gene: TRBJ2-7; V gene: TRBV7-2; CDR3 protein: CASSLVRGLRHEQYF